Included here is one T cell receptor (beta chain) sequence, with context. A single count supports this clone. The clone's antigen remains unknown. Base qualities are missing; no much larger clone stands one base away. Genomic DNA was isolated from the sorted cells so that the TCRbeta CDR3 region could be sequenced. The immunoSEQ Assay was used to sequence the TCRbeta CDR3 regions. Not all clones reach the TCRdb copy of this immuneACCESS table, which keeps in-frame sequences only. Checked studies attribute under half of the gap to unresolved V genes and leave the rest unexplained. A total of about 34,000 clones appear in this sample, around 84% of them only once. Around 2.5% of the sample lies in the top ten. The trial excluded patients who had a history of autoimmune disease or were on systemic immunosuppression. Peripheral blood for TCR sequencing was collected from all dose cohorts at baseline, on cycle 4 day 1, and on cycle 7 day 1. Samples came from an open-label, multicenter, first-in-human phase I dose-escalation trial of ivuxolimab. Adults with locally advanced or metastatic head and neck squamous cell, hepatocellular, melanoma or renal cell carcinoma were enrolled in the trial. Before TCR sequencing, CD4+ and CD8+ T cells were separately sorted from peripheral blood.

This entry is derived from a study of OX40 agonist ivuxolimab in advanced cancers. Turning to the overall study: Ivuxolimab was an agonistic, fully human IgG2 monoclonal antibody directed against OX40 (CD134), a costimulatory receptor. The dose-escalation cohort was 82.7% male with a mean age of roughly 62 years, ranging from roughly 20 to 80. The paper describes the monotherapy dose-escalation part (N ≈ 50 patients) of the phase I trial of ivuxolimab. Patients were allowed to have had prior anti-PD-1, anti-PD-L1 or anti-CTLA-4 therapy, and 30% to 50% of the dose-escalation patients had previously received checkpoint inhibitors. Intravenous ivuxolimab was administered to patients every 2 weeks at six dose levels: 0.01, 0.1, 0.3, 1.5, 3 and 10 mg/kg. Peripheral TCRbeta sequencing was intended to test whether TCR sequence diversity was altered and clonal T-cell expansion was caused by ivuxolimab. Partial responses occurred in three dose-escalation patients, of whom one had hepatocellular carcinoma and two had cutaneous melanoma. Among the roughly 52 dose-escalation patients, some 20 had hepatocellular carcinoma, around 15 melanoma, 9 renal cell carcinoma and 9 head and neck cancer.

The investigation overall reported the following: In partial responders in the 0.1-3.0 mg/kg groups, normalized peripheral clonal expansion was found to be among the lowest, especially among CD8+ T cells. At doses of 0.1 to 3.0 mg/kg, clonal expansion of both CD4+ and CD8+ T cells in blood was seen between baseline and week 6. After ivuxolimab, CD8+ T cells had more expanded clones than CD4+ T cells on average. Low levels of normalized T-cell clonal expansion were also shown by some nonresponding patients. The antigen specificity of the clonally expanded peripheral T cells was not determined.

The CDR3 covers 11 residues, taking in both the cysteine and the phenylalanine. The only DNA kept is the CDR3, 33 bases in frame from the first base. V and J are trimmed by 5 bases and 12 bases, and the gene matches miss 8 bases of the junction. CDR1 and CDR2 are drawn from the germline V gene (reference sequence): DFQATT, SNEGSKA. The input for sequencing was CD4+ or CD8+ T cells sorted from blood, taken in a trial of the OX40 agonist ivuxolimab. The V gene is TRBV20-1 and the J gene is TRBJ2-7; TRBD2 agrees with 9 junctional bases. This clonotype was obtained from an adult with an advanced solid tumor such as melanoma, head and neck, liver or kidney cancer. The nucleotide sequence reads TGCAGTGCTCCCTATGGGACTAGCCGGTACTTC. Translated, this gives CSAPYGTSRYF.